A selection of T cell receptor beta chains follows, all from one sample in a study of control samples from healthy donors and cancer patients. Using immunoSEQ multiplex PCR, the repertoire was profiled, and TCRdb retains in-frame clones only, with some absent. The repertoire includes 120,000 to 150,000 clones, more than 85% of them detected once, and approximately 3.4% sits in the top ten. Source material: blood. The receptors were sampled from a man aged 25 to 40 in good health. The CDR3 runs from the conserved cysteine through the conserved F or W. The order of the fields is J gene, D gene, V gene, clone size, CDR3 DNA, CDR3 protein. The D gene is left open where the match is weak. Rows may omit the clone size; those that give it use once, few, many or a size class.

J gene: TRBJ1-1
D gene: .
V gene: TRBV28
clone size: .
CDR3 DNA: TGTGCCAGCACCGAACAGGGAAGGTGGACTGAAGCTTTCTTT
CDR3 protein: CASTEQGRWTEAFF

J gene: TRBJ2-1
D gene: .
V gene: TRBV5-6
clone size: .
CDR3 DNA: TGTGCCAGCAGCTTTTGGCGCGGGGCGACCAATGAGCAGTTCTTC
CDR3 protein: CASSFWRGATNEQFF

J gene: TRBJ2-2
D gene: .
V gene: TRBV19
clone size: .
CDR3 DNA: TGTGCCAGTAGTGTCAAGGGAGCCGGGGAGCTGTTTTTT
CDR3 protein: CASSVKGAGELFF

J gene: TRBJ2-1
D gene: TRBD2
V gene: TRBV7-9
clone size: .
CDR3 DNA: TGTGCCAGCAGCTTAGGCACTAGCGGTTCCTACAATGAGCAGTTCTTC
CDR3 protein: CASSLGTSGSYNEQFF

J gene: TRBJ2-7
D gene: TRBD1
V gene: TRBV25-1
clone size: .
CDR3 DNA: TGTGCCAGCTCCTTGGGACAGGGGTACGAGCAGTACTTC
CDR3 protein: CASSLGQGYEQYF

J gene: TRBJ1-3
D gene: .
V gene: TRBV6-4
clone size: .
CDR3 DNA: TGTGCCAGCAGTGACAGAGGACAGAGCCCTGGAAACACCATATATTTT
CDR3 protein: CASSDRGQSPGNTIYF

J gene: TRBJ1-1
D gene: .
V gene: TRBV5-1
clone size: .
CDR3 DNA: TGCGCCAGCAGCTGGCAGGGAAGCACTGAAGCTTTCTTT
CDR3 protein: CASSWQGSTEAFF

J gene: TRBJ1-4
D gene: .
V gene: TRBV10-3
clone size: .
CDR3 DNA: TGTGCCATCAGAACAGGGAGGAGGTCTAATGAAAAACTGTTTTTT
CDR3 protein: CAIRTGRRSNEKLFF

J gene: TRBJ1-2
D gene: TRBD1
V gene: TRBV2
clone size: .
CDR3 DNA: TGTGCCAGCAGTCCCGGGACAGGGGAGGGCTATGGCTACACCTTC
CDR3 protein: CASSPGTGEGYGYTF

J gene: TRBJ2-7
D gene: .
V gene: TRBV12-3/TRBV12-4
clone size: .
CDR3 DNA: TGTGCCAGCAGCGCAGGTTTTGGGTACGAGCAGTACTTC
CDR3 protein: CASSAGFGYEQYF

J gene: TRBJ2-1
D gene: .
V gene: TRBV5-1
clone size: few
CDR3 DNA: TGCGCCAGCAGCTTGGTTCTAGATCGAGGTGAGCAGTTCTTC
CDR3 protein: CASSLVLDRGEQFF

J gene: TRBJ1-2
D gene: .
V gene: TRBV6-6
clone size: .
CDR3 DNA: TGTGCCAGCATCTCGGCCGTGAAGGATGGCTACACCTTC
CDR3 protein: CASISAVKDGYTF

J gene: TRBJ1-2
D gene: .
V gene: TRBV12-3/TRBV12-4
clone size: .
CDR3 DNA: TGTGCCAGCAGTCCCGGATCACACTATGGCTACACCTTC
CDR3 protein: CASSPGSHYGYTF

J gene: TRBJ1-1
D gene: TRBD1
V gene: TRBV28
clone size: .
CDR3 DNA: TGTGCCAGCAGTTTAGGTGGGGGACAGGGGAACACTGAAGCTTTCTTT
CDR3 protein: CASSLGGGQGNTEAFF

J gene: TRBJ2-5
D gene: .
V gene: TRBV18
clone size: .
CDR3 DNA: TGTGCCAGCTCACCGGCAGGGAGTCTCCAAGAGACCCAGTACTTC
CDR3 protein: CASSPAGSLQETQYF

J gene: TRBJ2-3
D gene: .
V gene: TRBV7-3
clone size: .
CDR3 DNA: TGTGCCAGCAGCCCCGGACTTACCAGCACAGATACGCAGTATTTT
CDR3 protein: CASSPGLTSTDTQYF

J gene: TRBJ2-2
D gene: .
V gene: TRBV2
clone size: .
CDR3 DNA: TGTGCCAGCACCCCTCTGGAAACCGGGGAGCTGTTTTTT
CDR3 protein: CASTPLETGELFF

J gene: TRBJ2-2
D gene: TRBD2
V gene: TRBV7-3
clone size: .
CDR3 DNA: TGTGCCAGCAGTCCCTGGACTAGCGGGGGCGGGGAGCTGTTTTTT
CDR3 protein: CASSPWTSGGGELFF

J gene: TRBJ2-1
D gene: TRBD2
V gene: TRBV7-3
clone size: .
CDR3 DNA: TGTGCCAGCAGCTCCGGACTAGATGGTGAGCAGTTCTTC
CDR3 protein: CASSSGLDGEQFF

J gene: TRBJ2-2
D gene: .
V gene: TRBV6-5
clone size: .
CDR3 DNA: TGTGCCAGCAGTTCTCCGTTTGGGGGGGAGCTGTTTTTT
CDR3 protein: CASSSPFGGELFF

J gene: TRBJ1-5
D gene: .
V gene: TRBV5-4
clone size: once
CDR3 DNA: TGTGCCAGCAGCTTCGGGGGGAGCAATCAGCCCCAGCATTTT
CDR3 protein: CASSFGGSNQPQHF

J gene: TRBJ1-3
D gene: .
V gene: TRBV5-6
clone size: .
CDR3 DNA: TGTGCCAGCAGCTTTGGTAGGGGAACGAGGGGAAACACCATATATTTT
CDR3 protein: CASSFGRGTRGNTIYF

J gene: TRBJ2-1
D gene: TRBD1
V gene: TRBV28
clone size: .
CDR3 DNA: TGTGCCAGCAAGGGACAGTTATACAATGAGCAGTTCTTC
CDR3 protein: CASKGQLYNEQFF

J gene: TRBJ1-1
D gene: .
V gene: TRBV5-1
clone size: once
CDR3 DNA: TGCGCCAGCAGCTTGGATTCCCCAGGGCGTCGCACTGAAGCTTTCTTT
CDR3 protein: CASSLDSPGRRTEAFF